The 9 T cell receptor beta chains reported below all come from one sample, sequenced in a study of OX40 agonist ivuxolimab in advanced cancers. Sequencing was performed with immunoSEQ multiplex PCR; in TCRdb, only in-frame clones are kept and a portion is missing. Of tens of thousands of clones in the sample, over 75% were seen once. Sequenced here: CD4+ or CD8+ T cells sorted from blood, sampled in a trial of the OX40 agonist ivuxolimab. The receptors here all came from an adult with an advanced solid tumor such as melanoma, head and neck, liver or kidney cancer.

This clone came up a few times. V gene TRBV7-8 combines with J gene TRBJ2-1, with 7 bases aligning to TRBD2. This CDR3 region has 14 residues. CDR1 and CDR2 (germline): SGHVS, FQNEAQ. With V trimmed by 5 bases and J by 5 bases, 6 bases remained unmatched. The DNA for the CDR3 is TGTGCCAGCAGCAGCGGGACTACACACAATGAGCAGTTCTTC. It specifies CASSSGTTHNEQFF.

This clone has only one observation. The chain couples TRBV15 to TRBJ2-2, with D perhaps TRBD2 (5 bases). This CDR3 is 14 amino acids long. Germline CDR1 LNHNV, CDR2 YYDKDF (reference sequence). Trimming took off 4 bases at V and 3 bases at J, with 9 bases between the two ends. The CDR3 bases are TGTGCCACCAGCAAGGAGGCGGACACCGGGGAGCTGTTTTTT. It translates to CATSKEADTGELFF. The full variable domain, its missing parts supplied by reference TRBV15 and TRBJ2-2, is DAMVIQNPRYQVTQFGKPVTLSCSQTLNHNVMYWYQQKSSQAPKLLFHYYDKDFNNEADTPDNFQSRRPNTSFCFLDIRSPGLGDTAMYLCATSKEADTGELFFGEGSRLTVL.

The CDR3 bases are TGTGCCAGCAGCTTACAGCCAAGCTCCTACAATGAGCAGTTCTTC. Translating gives CASSLQPSSYNEQFF. The chain is built from TRBV7-8 and TRBJ2-1; D is undetermined. V lost 2 bases and J lost 0, with 8 bases in between. This CDR3 is built from 15 residues. Germline V gene data show CDR1 as SGHVS and CDR2 as FQNEAQ.

V gene TRBV6-5 combines with J gene TRBJ2-3; D ambiguous. With 6 bases removed from V and 0 bases from J, the gap between germline ends came to 10 bases. This CDR3 is built from 14 residues. The germline V gene encodes CDR1 MNHEY and CDR2 SVGAGI. CDR3 loop: CASSLDVSTDTQYF. CDR3 nucleotide sequence: TGTGCCAGCAGCTTAGACGTCAGCACAGATACGCAGTATTTT.

This clone was counted between two and nine times. This chain joins TRBV28 and TRBJ1-5; a weak D match, TRBD1 (6 bases). Germline CDR1 is MDHEN and CDR2 is SYDVKM. This CDR3 comprises 15 residues. The V gene lost 3 bases and the J gene lost 4 bases, with 13 bases spanning the gap. CDR3 protein: CASSFPFTGNQPQHF. CDR3 DNA: TGTGCCAGCAGTTTTCCCTTTACAGGGAATCAGCCCCAGCATTTT. The variable domain in full, with the rest retrieved from reference TRBV28 and TRBJ1-5, is DVKVTQSSRYLVKRTGEKVFLECVQDMDHENMFWYRQDPGLGLRLIYFSYDVKMKEKGDIPEGYSVSREKKERFSLILESASTNQTSMYLCASSFPFTGNQPQHFGDGTRLSIL.

Points on this clone: A junction boundary mismatches the germline segment, possibly from a read error. DNA for the CDR3: TGTGCTAGCAGCCTAGCGGGGGGGCCATTCATATTTGAGACCCAGTACTTC. This translates into CASSLAGGPFIFETQYF. V usage is TRBV7-7 and J usage is TRBJ2-5; 12 bases are a match to TRBD2. This CDR3 is 17 amino acids long. CDR1 and CDR2 (germline): SSHAT, FNYEAQ (reference sequence).

The V call is TRBV28, the J call TRBJ2-3; D not resolved. The CDR3 contains 16 residues. CDR1 is MDHEN and CDR2 is SYDVKM in the germline V gene. Trimming shortened V by 6 bases and J by 6 bases, and 22 bases separated the two germline ends. The CDR3 DNA sequence: TGTGCCAGCAGCCTCTACGGCGCAGGTCTGACGGATACGCAGTATTTT. Its protein product is CASSLYGAGLTDTQYF.

This clone was seen more than once but under ten times. The genes are TRBV5-1 and TRBJ2-7; D might be TRBD1 or TRBD2, each matching 6 bases. The germline V and J ends were trimmed by 0 bases and 0 bases, with 10 bases remaining between them. CDR1 is SGHRS and CDR2 is YFSETQ in the germline V gene. There are 15 residues in the CDR3. The CDR3, as DNA: TGCGCCAGCAGCTTGGAGGGGGGAGGCTCCTACGAGCAGTACGTC. Translating it yields CASSLEGGGSYEQYV.

A single count supports this clone. The chain links TRBV13 to TRBJ2-1; TRBD2 matches 14 bases. This CDR3 is built from 18 residues. Per the germline V gene, CDR1 is PRHDT and CDR2 is FYEKMQ (reference sequence). V lost 8 bases and J lost 0; bases outside the gene matches: 9. CDR3 DNA sequence: TGTGCCAGCGCGTGGAGACTAGCGGGGGGGAGCTCCTACAATGAGCAGTTCTTC. Amino acid sequence: CASAWRLAGGSSYNEQFF.